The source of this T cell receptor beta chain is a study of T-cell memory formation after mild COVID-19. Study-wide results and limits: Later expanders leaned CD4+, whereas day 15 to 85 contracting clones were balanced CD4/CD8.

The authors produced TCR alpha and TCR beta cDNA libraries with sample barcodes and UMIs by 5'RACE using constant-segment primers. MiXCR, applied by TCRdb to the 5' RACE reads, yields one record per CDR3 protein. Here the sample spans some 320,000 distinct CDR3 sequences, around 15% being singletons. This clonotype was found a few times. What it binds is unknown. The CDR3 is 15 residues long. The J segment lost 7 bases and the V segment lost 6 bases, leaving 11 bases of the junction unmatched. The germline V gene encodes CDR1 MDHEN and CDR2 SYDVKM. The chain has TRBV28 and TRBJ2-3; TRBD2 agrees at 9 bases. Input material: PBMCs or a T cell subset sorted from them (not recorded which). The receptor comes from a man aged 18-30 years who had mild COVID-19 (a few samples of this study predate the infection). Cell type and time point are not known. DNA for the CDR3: TGTGCCAGCAGAAACCTTAGCGGGGGTCGGAATACGCAGTATTTT. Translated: CASRNLSGGRNTQYF. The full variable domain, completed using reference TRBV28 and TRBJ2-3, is DVKVTQSSRYLVKRTGEKVFLECVQDMDHENMFWYRQDPGLGLRLIYFSYDVKMKEKGDIPEGYSVSREKKERFSLILESASTNQTSMYLCASRNLSGGRNTQYFGPGTRLTVL.